The rows below give T cell receptor beta chains drawn from one sample of a study of a mutant IDH1 vaccine in newly diagnosed glioma. These receptors lack a known antigen. Only in-frame clones appear in the TCRdb table, and some are missing; sequencing was by immunoSEQ multiplex PCR. The sample contains some 30,000 clones, 90% of which appear only once. Sequencing used PBMCs, obtained from a glioma patient whose treatment included an IDH1 peptide vaccine. The receptor source for this set is a man between 18 and 29 years old with glioma. Both conserved end residues are part of each CDR3. D genes are given only for firm matches. Size values are once, few and many counts, or a class for expanded clones, and some rows have none.

J gene | D gene | V gene | clone size | CDR3 protein | CDR3 DNA
TRBJ2-7 | - | TRBV6-5 | - | CASSPGGAPYEQYF | TGTGCCAGCAGCCCTGGGGGGGCACCCTACGAGCAGTACTTC
TRBJ2-2 | - | TRBV7-9 | - | CASSPPGRLGAFGELFF | TGTGCCAGCAGCCCCCCAGGGCGGTTAGGGGCTTTCGGGGAGCTGTTTTTT
TRBJ2-3 | - | TRBV2 | - | CASRWGVTDTQYF | TGTGCCAGCAGGTGGGGGGTGACAGATACGCAGTATTTT
TRBJ1-5 | - | TRBV15 | - | CATARFVDSNQPQHF | TGTGCCACCGCAAGATTCGTCGATAGCAATCAGCCCCAGCATTTT
TRBJ1-1 | - | TRBV15 | - | CATSSSQGNTEAFF | TGTGCCACCAGCAGTTCACAGGGGAACACTGAAGCTTTCTTT
TRBJ1-4 | - | TRBV27 | - | CASSRREDEKLFF | TGTGCCAGCAGTAGGCGGGAAGATGAAAAACTGTTTTTT
TRBJ1-2 | - | TRBV6-5 | once | CASSYGQGPYGYTF | TGTGCCAGCAGTTACGGGCAGGGGCCCTATGGCTACACCTTC
TRBJ1-2 | - | TRBV5-1 | few | CASSLAKGSNYGYTF | TGCGCCAGCAGCTTGGCCAAGGGTTCTAACTATGGCTACACCTTC
TRBJ1-3 | - | TRBV30 | - | CAWSVSKSGNTIYF | TGTGCCTGGAGTGTTAGTAAGTCTGGAAACACCATATATTTT
TRBJ2-1 | TRBD2 | TRBV4-3 | - | CASSQVAGYEQFF | TGCGCCAGCAGCCAGGTAGCGGGATATGAGCAGTTCTTC
TRBJ2-5 | - | TRBV29-1 | - | CSVEPTSGTQYF | TGCAGCGTTGAGCCGACCTCGGGGACCCAGTACTTC
TRBJ1-1 | - | TRBV6-1 | - | CASSELGGRNTEAFF | TGTGCCAGCAGTGAATTGGGGGGGAGGAACACTGAAGCTTTCTTT
TRBJ1-2 | - | TRBV7-8 | - | CASSLLSGTNYGYTF | TGTGCCAGCAGCTTACTTTCAGGAACTAACTATGGCTACACCTTC
TRBJ2-1 | - | TRBV14 | - | CASSQDASVKQDEQFF | TGTGCCAGCAGCCAAGATGCAAGCGTAAAACAGGATGAGCAGTTCTTC
TRBJ1-2 | - | TRBV7-9 | - | CASSLARLRGYTF | TGTGCCAGCAGCTTAGCCCGCTTGAGGGGCTACACCTTC
TRBJ2-3 | - | TRBV15 | - | CATSRDLGALESYTQYF | TGTGCCACCAGCAGAGATTTGGGGGCTCTTGAATCGTATACGCAGTATTTT
TRBJ1-5 | - | TRBV4-3 | - | CASSQGAAQPQHF | TGCGCCAGCAGCCAAGGGGCGGCTCAGCCCCAGCATTTT
TRBJ1-5 | - | TRBV19 | - | CASSPPGNNQPQHF | TGTGCCAGTAGTCCCCCGGGGAACAATCAGCCCCAGCATTTT
TRBJ1-2 | TRBD1 | TRBV29-1 | - | CSVVRGQGASYGYTF | TGCAGCGTTGTCAGAGGACAGGGGGCTTCCTATGGCTACACCTTC
TRBJ1-1 | - | TRBV7-2 | - | CASSLNGHTEAFF | TGTGCCAGCAGCTTAAATGGGCACACTGAAGCTTTCTTT
TRBJ2-7 | - | TRBV6-1 | - | CASSESGRGRVYEQYF | TGTGCCAGCAGTGAAAGCGGCCGGGGGCGGGTCTACGAGCAGTACTTC
TRBJ1-2 | - | TRBV7-9 | once | CASSLDGYGYTF | TGTGCCAGCAGCTTAGACGGGTATGGCTACACCTTC
TRBJ1-4 | - | TRBV27 | - | CASSLRRRATNEKLFF | TGTGCCAGCAGTTTGAGAAGACGGGCAACTAATGAAAAACTGTTTTTT
TRBJ1-3 | - | TRBV7-9 | once | CASSLDSGNTIYF | TGTGCCAGCAGCCTTGACTCTGGAAACACCATATATTTT
TRBJ2-7 | - | TRBV5-1 | - | CASSLESGFEQYF | TGCGCCAGCAGCTTGGAATCCGGGTTCGAGCAGTACTTC
TRBJ2-2 | - | TRBV5-1 | few | CASTRDTHTGELFF | TGCGCCAGCACCCGGGACACCCACACCGGGGAGCTGTTTTTT
TRBJ1-2 | - | TRBV30 | - | CACRDGNGYTF | TGTGCCTGTCGGGACGGAAATGGCTACACCTTC
TRBJ1-1 | - | TRBV30 | - | CAWSVLPGGTEAFF | TGTGCCTGGAGTGTACTCCCGGGGGGCACTGAAGCTTTCTTT
TRBJ1-1 | - | TRBV29-1 | - | CSVESLSVFTEAFF | TGCAGCGTTGAATCCCTCTCGGTGTTCACTGAAGCTTTCTTT
TRBJ1-1 | - | TRBV7-2 | - | CASSPRRSMNTEAFF | TGTGCCAGCAGCCCTCGTAGGTCAATGAACACTGAAGCTTTCTTT
TRBJ1-1 | - | TRBV27 | - | CASSSEGDLTEAFF | TGTGCCAGCAGTTCTGAGGGAGATCTCACTGAAGCTTTCTTT
TRBJ1-1 | TRBD1 | TRBV30 | - | CAWSIGQGEAFF | TGTGCCTGGAGCATCGGACAGGGTGAAGCTTTCTTT
TRBJ2-3 | - | TRBV29-1 | - | CSAQGAGGLWEDTQYF | TGCAGCGCCCAGGGGGCGGGAGGTTTATGGGAAGATACGCAGTATTTT
TRBJ2-7 | - | TRBV6-1 | - | CASSEALGNYEQYF | TGTGCCAGCAGTGAGGCCCTGGGGAACTACGAGCAGTACTTC
TRBJ1-3 | - | TRBV4-2 | once | CASSQDRGKTGNTIYF | TGTGCCAGCAGCCAAGATCGGGGGAAGACTGGAAACACCATATATTTT
TRBJ2-7 | TRBD1 | TRBV19 | - | CASSIPGQVSYEQYF | TGTGCCAGTAGTATCCCCGGACAGGTCTCCTACGAGCAGTACTTC
TRBJ1-1 | - | TRBV27 | - | CASREIDLNTEAFF | TGTGCCAGCAGGGAAATTGACCTGAACACTGAAGCTTTCTTT
TRBJ2-1 | TRBD1 | TRBV6-5 | - | CASSVGTAYNEQFF | TGTGCCAGCAGTGTGGGGACAGCCTACAATGAGCAGTTCTTC
TRBJ2-7 | TRBD1 | TRBV6-5 | - | CASSPRQGVRYEQYF | TGTGCCAGCAGTCCTCGACAGGGGGTAAGGTACGAGCAGTACTTC
TRBJ2-7 | - | TRBV4-2 | - | CASSQGRVSYEQYF | TGTGCCAGCAGCCAGGGGCGGGTCTCCTACGAGCAGTACTTC
TRBJ1-2 | TRBD1 | TRBV28 | - | CASSFGQGGLRGYTF | TGTGCCAGCAGTTTTGGGCAGGGGGGGCTACGGGGCTACACCTTC
TRBJ2-7 | TRBD2 | TRBV10-2 | - | CASSGLAGGYHEQYF | TGCGCCAGCTCGGGGCTAGCGGGAGGGTACCACGAGCAGTACTTC
TRBJ2-7 | - | TRBV18 | - | CASSISGWVEYEQYF | TGTGCCAGCTCAATTAGCGGTTGGGTGGAGTACGAGCAGTACTTC
TRBJ2-3 | - | TRBV30 | - | CAWSVRRGPSTDTQYF | TGTGCCTGGAGTGTACGAAGAGGGCCTAGCACAGATACGCAGTATTTT
TRBJ2-5 | TRBD2 | TRBV25-1 | - | CASSEGSAGRGFQETQYF | TGTGCCAGCAGTGAAGGCTCAGCGGGGAGGGGTTTCCAGGAGACCCAGTACTTC
TRBJ2-3 | TRBD2 | TRBV27 | - | CASSLTGRADTQYF | TGTGCCAGCAGTTTAACCGGGAGGGCCGATACGCAGTATTTT